This T cell receptor (beta chain) comes out of a study of CD8 T cells in Susac syndrome. Study results and limitations: Susac-specific public clones numbered around 16 in total CD8+ repertoires (and roughly 5 in CD8+ TEMRA repertoires). CD8+ clonal expansion in Susac peaked in TEMRA cells and active patients.

CDR3 length: 15 residues. Looked up from germline, CDR1 is MNHEY and CDR2 is SVGAGI. RNA was extracted with the RNeasy kit, and a quantity of about 0.45 to 1 ug was reverse transcribed using random hexamers. An immunoSEQ multiplex PCR generated amplified TCR beta CDR3 products spanning 54 Vbeta and 13 Jbeta. Via MiXCR, TCRdb re-called the immunoSEQ multiplex PCR reads, giving one row per CDR3 protein. The data show about 130,000 distinct CDR3 sequences, approximately 95% seen once. Remarks on this clonotype: The antigen is not known. One end of the junction varies from germline; a read error may be responsible.

TCR beta was sequenced from blood CD8+ and CD4+ T cells. Sequences were obtained from CD8+ T cells from PBMCs. This chain joins TRBV6-5 and TRBJ2-6, with D possibly matching TRBD1 (5 bases). The TCR originated in a human donor with Susac syndrome. The DNA for the CDR3 is TGTGCCAGCAGTTACTCAGACGGTGGGGCCAACGCCCTGACTTTC. Its translation: CASSYSDGGANALTF.